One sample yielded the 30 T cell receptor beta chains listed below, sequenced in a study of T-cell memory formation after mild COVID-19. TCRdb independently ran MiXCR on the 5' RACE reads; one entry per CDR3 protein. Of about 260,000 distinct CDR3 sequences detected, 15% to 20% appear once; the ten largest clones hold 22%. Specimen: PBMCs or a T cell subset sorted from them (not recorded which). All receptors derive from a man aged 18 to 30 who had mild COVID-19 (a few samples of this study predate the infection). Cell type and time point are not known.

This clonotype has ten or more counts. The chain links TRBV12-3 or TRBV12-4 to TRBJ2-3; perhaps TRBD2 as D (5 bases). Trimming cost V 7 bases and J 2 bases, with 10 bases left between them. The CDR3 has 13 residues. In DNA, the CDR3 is TGTGCCAGCACTATCGGGGACACAGATACGCAGTATTTT. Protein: CASTIGDTDTQYF.

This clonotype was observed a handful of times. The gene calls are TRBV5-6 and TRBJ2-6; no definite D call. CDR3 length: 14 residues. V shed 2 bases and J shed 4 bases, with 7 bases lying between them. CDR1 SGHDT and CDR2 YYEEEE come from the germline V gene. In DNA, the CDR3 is TGTGCCAGCAGCTTTCTAGGGGGGGCCAACGTCCTGACTTTC. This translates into CASSFLGGANVLTF. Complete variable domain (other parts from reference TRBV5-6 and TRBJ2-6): DAGVTQSPTHLIKTRGQQVTLRCSPKSGHDTVSWYQQALGQGPQFIFQYYEEEERQRGNFPDRFSGHQFPNYSSELNVNALLLGDSALYLCASSFLGGANVLTFGAGSRLTVL.

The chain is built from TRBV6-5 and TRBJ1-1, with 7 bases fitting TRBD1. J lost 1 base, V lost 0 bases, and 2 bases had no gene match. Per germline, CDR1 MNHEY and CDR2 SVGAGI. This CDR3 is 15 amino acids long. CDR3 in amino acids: CASSYSTGPNTEAFF. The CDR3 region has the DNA TGTGCCAGCAGTTACTCGACAGGGCCGAACACTGAAGCTTTCTTT.

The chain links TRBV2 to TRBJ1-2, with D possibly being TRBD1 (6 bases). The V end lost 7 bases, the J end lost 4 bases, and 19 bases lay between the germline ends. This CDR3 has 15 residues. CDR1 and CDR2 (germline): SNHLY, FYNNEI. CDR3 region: CASNYPGQESYGYTF. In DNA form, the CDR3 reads TGTGCCAGCAATTACCCGGGACAAGAATCCTATGGCTACACCTTC. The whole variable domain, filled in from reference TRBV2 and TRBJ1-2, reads EPEVTQTPSHQVTQMGQEVILRCVPISNHLYFYWYRQILGQKVEFLVSFYNNEISEKSEIFDDQFSVERPDGSNFTLKIRSTKLEDSAMYFCASNYPGQESYGYTFGSGTRLTVV.

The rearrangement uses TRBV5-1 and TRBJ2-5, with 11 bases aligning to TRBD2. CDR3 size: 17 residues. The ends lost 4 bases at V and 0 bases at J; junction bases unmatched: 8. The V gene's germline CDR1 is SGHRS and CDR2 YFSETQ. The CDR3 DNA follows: TGCGCCAGCAGCCCGGGATCTAGCGGGGGGTACCAAGAGACCCAGTACTTC. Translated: CASSPGSSGGYQETQYF.

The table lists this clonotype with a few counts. Written as DNA, the CDR3 is TGTGCTAGTGCCCCGGGACAGGGACTTGAGCAGTTCTTC. Residues: CASAPGQGLEQFF. This chain joins TRBV12-5 and TRBJ2-1; 9 bases map to TRBD1. The CDR3 is 13 residues long. J lost 9 bases, V lost 7 bases, and 7 bases had no gene match. From germline, CDR1 is LGHNT and CDR2 FRNRAP. The variable domain in full, completed from reference TRBV12-5 and TRBJ2-1, reads DARVTQTPRHKVTEMGQEVTMRCQPILGHNTVFWYRQTMMQGLELLAYFRNRAPLDDSGMPKDRFSAEMPDATLATLKIQPSEPRDSAVYFCASAPGQGLEQFFGPGTRLTVL.

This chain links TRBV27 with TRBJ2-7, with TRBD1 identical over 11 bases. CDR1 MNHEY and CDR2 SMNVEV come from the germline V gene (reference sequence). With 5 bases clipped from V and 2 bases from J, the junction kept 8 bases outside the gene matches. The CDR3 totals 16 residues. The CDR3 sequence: CASSDPSGQGAYEQYF. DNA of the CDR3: TGTGCCAGCAGTGATCCTTCGGGACAGGGGGCCTACGAGCAGTACTTC.

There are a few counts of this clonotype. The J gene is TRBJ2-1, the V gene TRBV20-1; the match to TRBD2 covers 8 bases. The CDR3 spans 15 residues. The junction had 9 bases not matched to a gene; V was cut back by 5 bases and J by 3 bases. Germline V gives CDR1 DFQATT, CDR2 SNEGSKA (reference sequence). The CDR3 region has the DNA TGCAGTGCTCTTCCACTAGCGGATATCTACAATGAGCAGTTCTTC. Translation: CSALPLADIYNEQFF.

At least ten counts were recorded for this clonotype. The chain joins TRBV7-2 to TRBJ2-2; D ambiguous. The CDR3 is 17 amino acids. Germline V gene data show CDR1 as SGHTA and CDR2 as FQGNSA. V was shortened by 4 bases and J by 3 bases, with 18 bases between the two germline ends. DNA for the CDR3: TGTGCCAGCAGCTCCCGTGAAGGGCGGACGTACACCGGGGAGCTGTTTTTT. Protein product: CASSSREGRTYTGELFF. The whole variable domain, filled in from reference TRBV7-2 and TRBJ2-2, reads GAGVSQSPSNKVTEKGKDVELRCDPISGHTALYWYRQSLGQGLEFLIYFQGNSAPDKSGLPSDRFSAERTGGSVSTLTIQRTQQEDSAVYLCASSSREGRTYTGELFFGEGSRLTVL.

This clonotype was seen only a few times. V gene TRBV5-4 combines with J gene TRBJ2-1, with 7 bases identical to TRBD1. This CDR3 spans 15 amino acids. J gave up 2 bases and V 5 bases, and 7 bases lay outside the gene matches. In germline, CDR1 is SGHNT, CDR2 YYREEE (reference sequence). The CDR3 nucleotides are TGTGCCAGCAGGATTGACAGGGAGACCTACAATGAGCAGTTCTTC. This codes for CASRIDRETYNEQFF.

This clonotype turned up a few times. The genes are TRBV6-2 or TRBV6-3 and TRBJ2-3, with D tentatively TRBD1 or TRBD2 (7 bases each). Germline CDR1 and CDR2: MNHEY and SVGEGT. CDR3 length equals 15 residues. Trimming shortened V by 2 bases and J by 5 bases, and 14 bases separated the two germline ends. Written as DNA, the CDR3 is TGTGCCAGCAGTTACATGGGCAGGGGGGGAGATACGCAGTATTTT. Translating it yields CASSYMGRGGDTQYF.

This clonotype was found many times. The DNA for the CDR3 is TGCGCCAGCAGCTTGGCCAAGAGAGAACGGACAGGGGGTAACTACGAGCAGTACTTC. This codes for CASSLAKRERTGGNYEQYF. V and J are TRBV5-1 and TRBJ2-7; 10 nucleotides line up with TRBD1. Germline CDR1 and CDR2: SGHRS and YFSETQ. The CDR3 is made up of 19 amino acids. After removal of 0 bases from V and 3 bases from J, the junction contained 15 bases not matched to a gene.

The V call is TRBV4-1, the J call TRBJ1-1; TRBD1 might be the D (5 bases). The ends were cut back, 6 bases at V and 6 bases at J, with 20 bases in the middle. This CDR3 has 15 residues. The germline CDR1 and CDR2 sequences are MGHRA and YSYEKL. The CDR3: CASRGGSRRASEAFF. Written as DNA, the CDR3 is TGCGCCAGCAGGGGGGGGTCCAGGAGGGCCTCTGAAGCTTTCTTT.

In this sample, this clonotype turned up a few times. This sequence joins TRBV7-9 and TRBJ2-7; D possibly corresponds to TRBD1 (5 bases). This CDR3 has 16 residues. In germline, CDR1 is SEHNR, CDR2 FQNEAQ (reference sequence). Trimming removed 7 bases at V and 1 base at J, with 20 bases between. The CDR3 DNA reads TGTGCCAGCACCCTCCGGGCGGTGGACAATTCCTACGAGCAGTACTTC. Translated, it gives CASTLRAVDNSYEQYF.

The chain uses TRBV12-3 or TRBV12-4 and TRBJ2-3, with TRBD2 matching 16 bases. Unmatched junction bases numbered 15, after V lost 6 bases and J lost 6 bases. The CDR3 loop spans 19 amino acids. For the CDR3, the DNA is TGTGCCAGCAGACCACTCGGGACTAGCGGGGGGGCCGTAGAGGATACGCAGTATTTT. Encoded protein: CASRPLGTSGGAVEDTQYF.

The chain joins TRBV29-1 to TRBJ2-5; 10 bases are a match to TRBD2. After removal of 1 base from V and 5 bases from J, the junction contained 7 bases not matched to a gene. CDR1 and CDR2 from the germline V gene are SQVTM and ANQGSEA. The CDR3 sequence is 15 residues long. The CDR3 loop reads CSVEGFSGGRETQYF. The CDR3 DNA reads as TGCAGCGTTGAAGGTTTTAGCGGGGGGAGGGAGACCCAGTACTTC. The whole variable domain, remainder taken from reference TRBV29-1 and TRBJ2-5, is SAVISQKPSRDICQRGTSLTIQCQVDSQVTMMFWYRQQPGQSLTLIATANQGSEATYESGFVIDKFPISRPNLTFSTLTVSNMSPEDSSIYLCSVEGFSGGRETQYFGPGTRLLVL.

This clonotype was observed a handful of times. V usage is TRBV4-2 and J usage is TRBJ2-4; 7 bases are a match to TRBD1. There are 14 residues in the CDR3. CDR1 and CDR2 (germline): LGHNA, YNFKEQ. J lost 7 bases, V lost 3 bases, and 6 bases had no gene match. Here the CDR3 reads CASSQETGTNIQYF. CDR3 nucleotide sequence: TGTGCCAGCAGCCAGGAGACAGGGACGAACATTCAGTACTTC.

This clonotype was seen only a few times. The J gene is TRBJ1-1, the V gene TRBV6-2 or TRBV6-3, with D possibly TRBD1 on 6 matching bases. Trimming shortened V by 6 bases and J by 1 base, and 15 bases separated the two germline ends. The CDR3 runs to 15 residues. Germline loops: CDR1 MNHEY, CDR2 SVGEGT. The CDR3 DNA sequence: TGTGCCAGCAGCCCCCTCGACAGGCCGAACACTGAAGCTTTCTTT. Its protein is CASSPLDRPNTEAFF.

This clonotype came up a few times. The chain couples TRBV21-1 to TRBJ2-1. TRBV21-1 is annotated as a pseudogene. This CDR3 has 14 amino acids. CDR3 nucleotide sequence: TGTGCCGCCAGCAATAGCGGCGAGTACAATGAGCAGTTCTTC. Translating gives CAASNSGEYNEQFF.

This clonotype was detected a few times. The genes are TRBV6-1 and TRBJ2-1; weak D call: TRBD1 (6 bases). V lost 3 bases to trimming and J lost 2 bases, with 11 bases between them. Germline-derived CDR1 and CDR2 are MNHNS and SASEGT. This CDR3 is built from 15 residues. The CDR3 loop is CASSDRDKTYNEQFF. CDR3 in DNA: TGTGCCAGCAGTGACCGGGACAAGACCTACAATGAGCAGTTCTTC.

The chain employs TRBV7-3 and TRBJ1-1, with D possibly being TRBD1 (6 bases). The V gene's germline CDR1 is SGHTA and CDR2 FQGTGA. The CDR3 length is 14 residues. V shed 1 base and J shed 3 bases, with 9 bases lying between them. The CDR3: CASSLIGGHTEAFF. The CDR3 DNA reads TGTGCCAGCAGCTTAATTGGGGGGCACACTGAAGCTTTCTTT.

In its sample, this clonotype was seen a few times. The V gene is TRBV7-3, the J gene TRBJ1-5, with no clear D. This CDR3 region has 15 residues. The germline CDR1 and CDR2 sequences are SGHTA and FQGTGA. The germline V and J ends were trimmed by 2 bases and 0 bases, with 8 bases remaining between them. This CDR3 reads CASSLWANSNQPQHF. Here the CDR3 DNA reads TGTGCCAGCAGCTTATGGGCAAATAGCAATCAGCCCCAGCATTTT.

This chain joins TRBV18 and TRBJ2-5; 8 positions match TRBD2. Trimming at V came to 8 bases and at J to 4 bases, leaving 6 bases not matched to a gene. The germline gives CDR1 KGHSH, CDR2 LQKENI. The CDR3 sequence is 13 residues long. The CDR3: CASRRGGRETQYF. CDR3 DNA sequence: TGTGCCAGCCGCCGGGGGGGCCGAGAGACCCAGTACTTC.

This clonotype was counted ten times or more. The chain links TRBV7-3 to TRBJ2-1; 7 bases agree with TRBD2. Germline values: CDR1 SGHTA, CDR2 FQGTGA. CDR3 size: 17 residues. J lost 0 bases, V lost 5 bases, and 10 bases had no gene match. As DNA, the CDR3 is TGTGCCAGCAGCGATCCCGCAGGCGGGGGCTCCTACAATGAGCAGTTCTTC. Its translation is CASSDPAGGGSYNEQFF.

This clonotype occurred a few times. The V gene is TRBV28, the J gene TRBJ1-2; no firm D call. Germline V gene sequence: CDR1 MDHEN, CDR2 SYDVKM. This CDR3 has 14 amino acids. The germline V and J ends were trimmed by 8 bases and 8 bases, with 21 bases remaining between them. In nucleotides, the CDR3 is TGTGCCAGCTTTCGCGGGCAGGCCTTGGGAGGCTACACCTTC. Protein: CASFRGQALGGYTF.

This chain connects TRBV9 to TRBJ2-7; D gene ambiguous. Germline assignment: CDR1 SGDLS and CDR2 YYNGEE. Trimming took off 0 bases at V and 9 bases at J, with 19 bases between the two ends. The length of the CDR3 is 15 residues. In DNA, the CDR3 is TGTGCCAGCAGCGTAGCCCCGAATACAAGTGTCGGGCAGTACGTC. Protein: CASSVAPNTSVGQYV.

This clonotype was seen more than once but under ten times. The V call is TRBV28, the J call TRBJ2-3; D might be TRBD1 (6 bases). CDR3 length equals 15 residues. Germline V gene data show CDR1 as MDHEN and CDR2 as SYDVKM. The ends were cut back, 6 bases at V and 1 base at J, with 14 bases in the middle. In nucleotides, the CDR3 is TGTGCCAGCAGCCTATGGGGGCGGGGCACAGATACGCAGTATTTT. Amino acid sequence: CASSLWGRGTDTQYF.

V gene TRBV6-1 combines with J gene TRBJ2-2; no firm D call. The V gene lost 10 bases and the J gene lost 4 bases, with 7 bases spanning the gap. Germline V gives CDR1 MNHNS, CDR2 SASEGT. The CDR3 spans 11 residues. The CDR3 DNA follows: TGTGCCATTGATGGCACCGGGGAGCTGTTTTTT. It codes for CAIDGTGELFF.

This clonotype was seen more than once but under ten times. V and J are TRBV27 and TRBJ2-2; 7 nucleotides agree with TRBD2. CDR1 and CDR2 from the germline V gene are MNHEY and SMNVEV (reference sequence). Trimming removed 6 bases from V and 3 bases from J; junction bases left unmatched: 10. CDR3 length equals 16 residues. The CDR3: CASSSYRTRHTGELFF. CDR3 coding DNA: TGTGCCAGCAGCTCATACCGGACTAGACACACCGGGGAGCTGTTTTTT.

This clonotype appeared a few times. The CDR3 protein is CASSYDLYQPQHF. The CDR3 bases are TGTGCCAGCAGTTATGACCTTTATCAGCCCCAGCATTTT. V usage is TRBV6-2 or TRBV6-3 and J usage is TRBJ1-5; D unresolved. Looked up from germline, CDR1 is MNHEY and CDR2 is SVGEGT. The V end was cut by 3 bases, the J end by 5 bases, with 8 bases between. This CDR3 contains 13 residues.